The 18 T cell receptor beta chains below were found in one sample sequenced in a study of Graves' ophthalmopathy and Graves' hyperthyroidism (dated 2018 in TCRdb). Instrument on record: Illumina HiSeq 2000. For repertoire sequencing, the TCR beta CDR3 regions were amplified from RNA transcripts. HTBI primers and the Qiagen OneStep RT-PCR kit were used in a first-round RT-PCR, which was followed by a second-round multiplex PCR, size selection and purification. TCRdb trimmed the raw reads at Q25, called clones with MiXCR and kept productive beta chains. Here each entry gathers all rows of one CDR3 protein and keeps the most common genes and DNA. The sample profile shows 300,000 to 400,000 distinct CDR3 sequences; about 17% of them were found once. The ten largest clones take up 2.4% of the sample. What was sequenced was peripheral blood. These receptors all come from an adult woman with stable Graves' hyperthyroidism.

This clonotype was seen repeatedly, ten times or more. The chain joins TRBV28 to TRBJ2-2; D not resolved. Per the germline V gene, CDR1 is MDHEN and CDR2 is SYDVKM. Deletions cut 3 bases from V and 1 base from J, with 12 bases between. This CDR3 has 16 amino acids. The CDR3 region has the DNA TGTGCCAGCAGTTTGCTGTCTTTGAAGAACACCGGGGAGCTGTTTTTT. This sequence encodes CASSLLSLKNTGELFF.

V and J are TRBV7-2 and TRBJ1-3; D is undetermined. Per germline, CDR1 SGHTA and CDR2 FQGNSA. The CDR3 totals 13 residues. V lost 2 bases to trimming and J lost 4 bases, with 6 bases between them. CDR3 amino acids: CASSLTWGNTIYF. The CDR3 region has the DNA TGTGCCAGCAGCTTAACTTGGGGAAACACCATATATTTT. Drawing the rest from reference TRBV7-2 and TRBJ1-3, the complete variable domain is GAGVSQSPSNKVTEKGKDVELRCDPISGHTALYWYRQSLGQGLEFLIYFQGNSAPDKSGLPSDRFSAERTGGSVSTLTIQRTQQEDSAVYLCASSLTWGNTIYFGEGSWLTVV.

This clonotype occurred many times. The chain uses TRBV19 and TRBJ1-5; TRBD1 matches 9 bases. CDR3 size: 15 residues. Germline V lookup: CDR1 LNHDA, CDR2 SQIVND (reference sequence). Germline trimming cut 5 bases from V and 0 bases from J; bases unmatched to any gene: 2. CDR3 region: CASSRDRDSNQPQHF. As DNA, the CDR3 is TGTGCCAGTAGTCGGGACAGGGATAGCAATCAGCCCCAGCATTTT.

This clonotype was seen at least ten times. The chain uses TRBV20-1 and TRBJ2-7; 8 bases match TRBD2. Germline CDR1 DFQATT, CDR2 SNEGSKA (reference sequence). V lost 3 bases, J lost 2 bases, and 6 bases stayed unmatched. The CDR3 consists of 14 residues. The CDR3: CSARWREVPYEQYF. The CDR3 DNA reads TGCAGTGCTAGGTGGCGGGAGGTCCCCTACGAGCAGTACTTC.

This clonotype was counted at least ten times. For the CDR3, the DNA is TGTGCCAGCAGCCAAAGAGGGGGTTCCGGCGGGAGCGGTGAGACCCAGTACTTC. Translated: CASSQRGGSGGSGETQYF. The V call is TRBV7-2, the J call TRBJ2-5, with D tentatively TRBD2 (7 bases). CDR1 is SGHTA, CDR2 FQGNSA, per germline. The V end lost 5 bases, the J end lost 5 bases, and 27 bases lay between the germline ends. The CDR3 covers 18 residues.

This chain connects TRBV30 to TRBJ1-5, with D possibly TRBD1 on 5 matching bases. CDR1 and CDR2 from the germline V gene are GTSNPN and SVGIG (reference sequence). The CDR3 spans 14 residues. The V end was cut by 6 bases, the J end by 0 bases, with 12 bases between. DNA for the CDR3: TGTGCCTGCAAGACAGATGTTAGCAATCAGCCCCAGCATTTT. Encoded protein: CACKTDVSNQPQHF.

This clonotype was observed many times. DNA of the CDR3: TGTGCCAGCCGACTAGCGGGAGACGGCTCCTACGAGCAGTACTTC. Translation gives CASRLAGDGSYEQYF. The chain uses TRBV6-1 and TRBJ2-7, with TRBD2 identical over 12 bases. Germline V gene lookup returns CDR1 MNHNS and CDR2 SASEGT. The CDR3 has 15 residues. The V and J ends lost 8 bases and 0 bases, in that order; junction bases with no gene match: 5.

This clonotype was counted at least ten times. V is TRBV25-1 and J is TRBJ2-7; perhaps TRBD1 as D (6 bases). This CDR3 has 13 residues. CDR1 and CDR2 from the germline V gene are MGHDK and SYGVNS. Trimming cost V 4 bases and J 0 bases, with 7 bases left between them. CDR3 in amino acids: CASSVQGSYEQYF. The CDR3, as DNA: TGTGCCAGCAGTGTACAGGGCTCCTACGAGCAGTACTTC.

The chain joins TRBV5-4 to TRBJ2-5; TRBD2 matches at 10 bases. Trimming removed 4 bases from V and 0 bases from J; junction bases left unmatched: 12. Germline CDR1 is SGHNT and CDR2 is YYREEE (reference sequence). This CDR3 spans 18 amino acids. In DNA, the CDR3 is TGTGCCAGCAGCCTGGGGGTAGCGGGGGGAAGTTACCAAGAGACCCAGTACTTC. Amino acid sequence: CASSLGVAGGSYQETQYF.

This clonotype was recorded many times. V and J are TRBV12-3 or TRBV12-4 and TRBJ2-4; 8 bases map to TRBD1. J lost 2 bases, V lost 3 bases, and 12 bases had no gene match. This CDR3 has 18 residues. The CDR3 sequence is CASSLGPGQGISKNIQYF. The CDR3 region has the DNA TGTGCCAGCAGTTTGGGACCAGGACAGGGTATCTCCAAAAACATTCAGTACTTC.

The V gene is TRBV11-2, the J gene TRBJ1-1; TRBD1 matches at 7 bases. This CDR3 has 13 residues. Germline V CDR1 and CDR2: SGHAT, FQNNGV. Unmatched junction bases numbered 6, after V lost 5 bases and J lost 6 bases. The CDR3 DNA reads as TGTGCCAGCAGCCTTAGACAGGGCGCTGAAGCTTTCTTT. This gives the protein CASSLRQGAEAFF. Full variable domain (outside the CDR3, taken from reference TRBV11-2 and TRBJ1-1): EAGVAQSPRYKIIEKRQSVAFWCNPISGHATLYWYQQILGQGPKLLIQFQNNGVVDDSQLPKDRFSAERLKGVDSTLKIQPAKLEDSAVYLCASSLRQGAEAFFGQGTRLTVV.

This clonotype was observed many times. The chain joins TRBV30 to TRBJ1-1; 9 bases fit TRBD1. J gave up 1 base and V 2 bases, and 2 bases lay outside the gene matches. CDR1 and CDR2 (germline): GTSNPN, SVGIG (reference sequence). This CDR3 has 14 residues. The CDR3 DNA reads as TGTGCCTGGAGTCAGGACAGGGGGAACACTGAAGCTTTCTTT. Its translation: CAWSQDRGNTEAFF.

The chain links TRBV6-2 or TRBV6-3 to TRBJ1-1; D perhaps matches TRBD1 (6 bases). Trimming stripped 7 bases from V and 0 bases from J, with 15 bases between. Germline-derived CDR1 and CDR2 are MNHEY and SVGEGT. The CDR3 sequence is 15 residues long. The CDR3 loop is CASTPRTAVNTEAFF. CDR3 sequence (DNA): TGTGCCAGCACCCCAAGGACAGCCGTGAACACTGAAGCTTTCTTT.

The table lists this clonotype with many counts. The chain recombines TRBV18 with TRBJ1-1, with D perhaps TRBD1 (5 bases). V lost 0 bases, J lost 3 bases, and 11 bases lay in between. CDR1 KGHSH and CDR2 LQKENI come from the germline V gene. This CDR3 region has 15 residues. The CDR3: CASSPPPGWDTEAFF. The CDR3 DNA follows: TGTGCCAGCTCACCACCGCCAGGGTGGGACACTGAAGCTTTCTTT.

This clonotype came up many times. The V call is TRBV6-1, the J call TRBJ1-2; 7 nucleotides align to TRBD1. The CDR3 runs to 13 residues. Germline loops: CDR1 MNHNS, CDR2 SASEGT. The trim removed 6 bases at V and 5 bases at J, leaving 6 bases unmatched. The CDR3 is CASRKTGYYGYTF. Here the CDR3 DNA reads TGTGCCAGCAGGAAGACAGGGTATTATGGCTACACCTTC.

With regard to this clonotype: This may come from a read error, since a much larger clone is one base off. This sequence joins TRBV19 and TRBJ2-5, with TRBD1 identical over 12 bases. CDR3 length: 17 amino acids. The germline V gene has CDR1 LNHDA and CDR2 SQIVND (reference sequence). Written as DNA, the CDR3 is TGTGCCAGTAGAGATATTACCGGGACAGGGGGCCAAGATACCCAGTACTTC. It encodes CASRDITGTGGQDTQYF.

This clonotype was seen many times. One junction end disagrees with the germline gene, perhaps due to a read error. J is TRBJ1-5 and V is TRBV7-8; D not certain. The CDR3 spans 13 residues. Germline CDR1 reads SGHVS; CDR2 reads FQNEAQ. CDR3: CASSLANNKPQHF. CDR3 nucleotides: TGTGCCAGCAGCTTAGCAAACAATAAGCCCCAGCATTTT. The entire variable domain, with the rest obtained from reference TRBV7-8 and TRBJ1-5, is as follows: GAGVSQSPRYKVAKRGQDVALRCDPISGHVSLFWYQQALGQGPEFLTYFQNEAQLDKSGLPSDRFFAERPEGSVSTLKIQRTQQEDSAVYLCASSLANNKPQHFGDGTRLSIL.

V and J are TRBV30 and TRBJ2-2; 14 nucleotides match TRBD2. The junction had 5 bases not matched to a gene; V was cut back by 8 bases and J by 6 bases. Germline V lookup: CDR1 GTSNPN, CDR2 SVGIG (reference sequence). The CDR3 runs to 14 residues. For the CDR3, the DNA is TGTGCCGGGACTAGCGGGAGTAGCGCCGGGGAGCTGTTTTTT. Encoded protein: CAGTSGSSAGELFF.